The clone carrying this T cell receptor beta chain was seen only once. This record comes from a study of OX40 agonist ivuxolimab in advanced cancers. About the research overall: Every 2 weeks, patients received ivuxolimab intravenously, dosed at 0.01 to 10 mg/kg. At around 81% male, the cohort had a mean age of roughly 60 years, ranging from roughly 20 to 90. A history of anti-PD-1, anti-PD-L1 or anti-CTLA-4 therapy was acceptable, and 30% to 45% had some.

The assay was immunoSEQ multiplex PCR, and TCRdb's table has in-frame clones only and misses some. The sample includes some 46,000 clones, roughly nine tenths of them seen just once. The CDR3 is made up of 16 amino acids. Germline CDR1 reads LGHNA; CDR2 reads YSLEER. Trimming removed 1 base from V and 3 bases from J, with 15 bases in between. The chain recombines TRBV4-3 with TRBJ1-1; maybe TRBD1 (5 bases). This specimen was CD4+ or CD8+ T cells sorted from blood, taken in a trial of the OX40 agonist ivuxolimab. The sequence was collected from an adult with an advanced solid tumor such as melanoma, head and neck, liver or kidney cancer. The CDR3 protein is CASSQGGATGDTEAFF. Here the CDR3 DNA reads TGCGCCAGCAGCCAAGGGGGCGCCACTGGGGACACTGAAGCTTTCTTT.